This TCR beta chain was obtained from a study of resident and recirculating memory T cells in vitiligo. Background on the study: Epidermis came from shave biopsies of lesional and nonlesional sites, plus PBMCs. No cells were sorted; samples were homogenized just before genomic DNA extraction. Findings and caveats of the study: Clonality differed among vitiligo lesions, with no unique dominant clone.

Per germline, CDR1 SGHAT and CDR2 FQNNGV. This CDR3 has 19 amino acids. The ends were cut back, 0 bases at V and 2 bases at J, with 20 bases in the middle. Sequencing was performed with immunoSEQ multiplex PCR; in TCRdb, only in-frame clones are kept and a portion is missing. Found here are approximately 69,000 clones, approximately 90% of them singletons; the top ten hold less than 5%. This clone appeared a few times. Its specificity is unknown. Sequencing was carried out using blood. The chain recombines TRBV11-2 with TRBJ2-1, with TRBD1 as a possible D gene (5 bases). The TCR was taken from a male donor with vitiligo. The CDR3 bases are TGTGCCAGCAGCTTAGAAGGGGCTTTAGGCGGTGATACCTACAATGAGCAGTTCTTC. Translation gives CASSLEGALGGDTYNEQFF.